A selection of T cell receptor beta chains follows, all from one sample in a study of T cell responses to AZD1222 COVID-19 vaccine. Clones were sequenced by immunoSEQ multiplex PCR, and TCRdb holds only the in-frame ones, with some missing. This table has 95,000 to 150,000 clones, approximately 90% appearing once. Specimen: peripheral blood, collected 28 days after the second dose of the MenACWY control vaccine. The receptor source for this set is an adult who received the MenACWY meningococcal vaccine as a control. CDR3s include the opening cysteine and the closing phenylalanine or tryptophan. A D gene is named only where the DNA matches it firmly.

>-|TRBJ1-6|TRBV9
CASSVTGNSPLHF
>-|TRBJ2-1|TRBV2
CASSEERSSYNEQFF
>TRBD2|TRBJ2-7|TRBV10-1
CASSEPLAGWDYEQYF
>TRBD1|TRBJ2-3|TRBV4-2
CASSYSGGVTDTQYF
>-|TRBJ2-1|TRBV6-5
CASRRDPLDEQFF
>-|TRBJ1-1|TRBV6-5
CASSYRGGNTEAFF
>-|TRBJ1-3|TRBV28
CASSLPMSGFSGNTIYF
>TRBD1|TRBJ1-2|TRBV2
CASSRTGTDYGYTF
>-|TRBJ2-5|TRBV28
CASSLSETGRAETQYF
>-|TRBJ2-1|TRBV28
CASSFRDIVWDEQFF
>TRBD1|TRBJ1-2|TRBV18
CASSLDRAANYGYTF
>-|TRBJ1-6|TRBV20-1
CSASAGWGSPLHF
>TRBD1|TRBJ1-5|TRBV28
CASRPGQNIQPQHF
>TRBD2|TRBJ2-2|TRBV5-1
CASSLESGLAGDFRELFF
>-|TRBJ1-5|TRBV10-3
CAISERSSENQPQHF
>-|TRBJ2-1|TRBV5-6
CASSPIEWSYNEQFF
>TRBD2|TRBJ2-1|TRBV9
CASGLAGYNEQFF
>TRBD2|TRBJ2-3|TRBV5-1
CATSVAGDTQYF
>TRBD2|TRBJ2-7|TRBV29-1
CSAELTSAPYEQYF
>-|TRBJ1-1|TRBV12-3/TRBV12-4
CASSLDENTEAFF
>-|TRBJ1-2|TRBV30
CAWRDLAYGYTF
>TRBD2|TRBJ2-3|TRBV7-6
CASSLVGLAGGTDTQYF
>-|TRBJ2-6|TRBV21-1
CASSSRTGTEPGANVLTF
>TRBD2|TRBJ2-5|TRBV5-6
CASSFTSGGLRRETQYF
>-|TRBJ2-5|TRBV4-3
CASSQAVNYQETQYF
>-|TRBJ1-1|TRBV20-1
CSATQGPEAFF
>-|TRBJ1-2|TRBV6-5
CASSSLLRDHGYTF
>TRBD1|TRBJ1-5|TRBV19
CASKNSLKAGGNQPQHF
>-|TRBJ2-5|TRBV5-1
CASSSTGGGQETQYF
>TRBD1|TRBJ1-1|TRBV19
CASSPSPSTGENTEAFF
>TRBD1|TRBJ1-2|TRBV28
CASSHLFQGTGGAGYTF
>-|TRBJ2-5|TRBV15
CATDETGKQETQYF
>TRBD2|TRBJ2-1|TRBV3-1/TRBV3-2
CASSPSYTTSGKVNEQFF
>TRBD1|TRBJ1-5|TRBV7-9
CATGPGGYSNQPQHF
>TRBD2|TRBJ2-2|TRBV13
CASSSLIPPRLAGENTGELFF
>-|TRBJ2-2|TRBV24-1
CATSDPMGTGELFF
>-|TRBJ1-6|TRBV5-4
CASSYRTGKNSPLHF
>-|TRBJ2-1|TRBV5-4
CASSVQHNEQFF
>-|TRBJ1-2|TRBV28
CASSSGNDYGYTF
>-|TRBJ2-3|TRBV6-6
CASSGGTNTQYF
>-|TRBJ1-2|TRBV28
CASSRPGVANYGYTF
>-|TRBJ1-4|TRBV12-3/TRBV12-4
CASSYSRLDKLFF
>TRBD2|TRBJ2-3|TRBV5-1
CASSLEGTSGGGTQYF
>-|TRBJ2-7|TRBV28
CASSLPATYEQYF
>-|TRBJ2-7|TRBV14
CASSQDLIDSGEQYF
>TRBD1|TRBJ1-2|TRBV5-1
CASSLAKSGTGGGYGYTF
>TRBD1|TRBJ1-6|TRBV7-6
CASSSEDRGGSPLHF
>-|TRBJ1-5|TRBV10-3
CAISESGRGEGANQPQHF